This T cell receptor (beta chain) emerged from a study of follicular helper T cells after annual influenza vaccination. About this clone: The junction and the germline gene differ at one end; a read error may be behind it.

Indicated time point: 2014-2015 season, pre-vaccination. The germline V gene has CDR1 SGHTA and CDR2 FQGNSA. The CDR3 length is 15 residues. The method was immunoSEQ multiplex PCR; TCRdb's version includes in-frame clones alone and lacks a portion of them. The table lists some 30,000 clones, 80% to 90% of them singletons. The material was CXCR5+ CD38- circulating T follicular helper cells from blood, obtained on the day of influenza vaccination. Specified subset: circulating Tfh, non-naive CD4+CXCR5+PD-1+ (ICOS+CD38+ or ICOS-CD38-). The rearrangement uses TRBV7-2 and TRBJ2-7; 7 positions agree with TRBD2. This clonotype was obtained from an adult who received the influenza vaccine. The CDR3 bases are TGTGCCAACAGCTTAGCGGGTAGCGGTTCCTACGAGCAGTACTTC. Residues: CANSLAGSGSYEQYF. Using reference TRBV7-2 and TRBJ2-7 for the parts outside the CDR3, the full variable domain is GAGVSQSPSNKVTEKGKDVELRCDPISGHTALYWYRQSLGQGLEFLIYFQGNSAPDKSGLPSDRFSAERTGGSVSTLTIQRTQQEDSAVYLCANSLAGSGSYEQYFGPGTRLTVT.